This TCR beta chain was identified during a study of cytomegalovirus exposure and HLA in healthy donors. Germline V gene data show CDR1 as SGHRS and CDR2 as YFSETQ. The CDR3 is 17 amino acids. Trimming cost V 0 bases and J 5 bases; bases outside gene matches: 10. Worth noting for this clone: Antigen unknown.

This table comes from immunoSEQ multiplex PCR, and its TCRdb copy is limited to in-frame clones, with some not included. The sample carries some 120,000 clones, 88% recorded once. The donors were members of the validation cohort comprising about 130 subjects, separate from the roughly 690-subject first cohort. General study findings and limits: The study listed under 200 cytomegalovirus-associated TCR beta chains. Usually a TCR sequence was rare, but some public TCRs were found in many donors. First-cohort TCR clusters were later found to tend to co-occur in the 120 or so validation repertoires.

The specimen sequenced was PBMCs. This chain connects TRBV5-1 to TRBJ2-7; 11 bases match TRBD2. This clonotype was sampled from a man in his thirties or forties in good health and CMV-seronegative. The CDR3 DNA follows: TGCGCCAGCAGCTTGGTCACGTCTAGCGGGAGGCACGACGAGCAGTACTTC. This translates into CASSLVTSSGRHDEQYF.